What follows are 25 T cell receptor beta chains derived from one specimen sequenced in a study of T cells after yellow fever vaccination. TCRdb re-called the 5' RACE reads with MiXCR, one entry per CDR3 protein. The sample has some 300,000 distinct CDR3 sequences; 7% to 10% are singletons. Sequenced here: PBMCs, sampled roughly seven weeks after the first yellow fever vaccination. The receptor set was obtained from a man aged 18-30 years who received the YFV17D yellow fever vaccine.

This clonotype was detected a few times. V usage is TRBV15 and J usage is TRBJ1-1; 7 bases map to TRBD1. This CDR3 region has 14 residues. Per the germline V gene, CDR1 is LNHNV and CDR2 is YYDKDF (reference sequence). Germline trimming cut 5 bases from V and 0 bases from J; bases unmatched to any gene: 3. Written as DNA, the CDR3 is TGTGCCACCAGCGGGGGACAGTTGAACACTGAAGCTTTCTTT. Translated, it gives CATSGGQLNTEAFF.

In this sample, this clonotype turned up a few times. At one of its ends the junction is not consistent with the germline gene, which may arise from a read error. The CDR3 nucleotides are TGTGCCAGCTCGCCAACCATCGGACAGTCCTACAATTCACCCCTCCACTTT. This gives the protein CASSPTIGQSYNSPLHF. J is TRBJ1-6 and V is TRBV18; D perhaps matches TRBD1 (6 bases). The length of the CDR3 is 17 residues. Per the germline V gene, CDR1 is KGHSH and CDR2 is LQKENI.

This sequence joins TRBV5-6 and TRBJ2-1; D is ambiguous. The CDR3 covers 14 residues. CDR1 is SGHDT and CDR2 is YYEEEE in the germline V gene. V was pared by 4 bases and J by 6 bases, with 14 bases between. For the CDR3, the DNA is TGTGCCAGCAGCCCCGAGGTACGGTGCAATGAGCAGTTCTTC. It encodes CASSPEVRCNEQFF. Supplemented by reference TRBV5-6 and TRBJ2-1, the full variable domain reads DAGVTQSPTHLIKTRGQQVTLRCSPKSGHDTVSWYQQALGQGPQFIFQYYEEEERQRGNFPDRFSGHQFPNYSSELNVNALLLGDSALYLCASSPEVRCNEQFFGPGTRLTVL.

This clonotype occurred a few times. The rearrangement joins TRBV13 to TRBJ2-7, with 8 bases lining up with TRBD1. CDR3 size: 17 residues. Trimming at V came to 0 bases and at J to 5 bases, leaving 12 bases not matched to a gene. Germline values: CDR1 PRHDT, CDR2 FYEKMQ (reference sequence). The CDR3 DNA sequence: TGTGCCAGCAGCTTAGGGCAGGGGGCTTCTAAGGGGCACGAGCAGTACTTC. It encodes CASSLGQGASKGHEQYF.

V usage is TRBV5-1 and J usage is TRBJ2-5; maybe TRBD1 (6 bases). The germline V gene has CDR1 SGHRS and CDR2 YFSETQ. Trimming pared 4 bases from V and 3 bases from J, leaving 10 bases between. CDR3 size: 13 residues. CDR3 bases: TGCGCCAGCAGCGGGACACCTAAAGAGACCCAGTACTTC. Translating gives CASSGTPKETQYF.

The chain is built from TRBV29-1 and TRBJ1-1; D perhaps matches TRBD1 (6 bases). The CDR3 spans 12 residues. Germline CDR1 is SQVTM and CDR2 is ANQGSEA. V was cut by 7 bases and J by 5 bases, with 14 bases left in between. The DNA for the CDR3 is TGCAGCGGCTGGAAGGGGGAGACTGAAGCTTTCTTT. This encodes CSGWKGETEAFF. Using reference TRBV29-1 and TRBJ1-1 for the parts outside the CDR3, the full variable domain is SAVISQKPSRDICQRGTSLTIQCQVDSQVTMMFWYRQQPGQSLTLIATANQGSEATYESGFVIDKFPISRPNLTFSTLTVSNMSPEDSSIYLCSGWKGETEAFFGQGTRLTVV.

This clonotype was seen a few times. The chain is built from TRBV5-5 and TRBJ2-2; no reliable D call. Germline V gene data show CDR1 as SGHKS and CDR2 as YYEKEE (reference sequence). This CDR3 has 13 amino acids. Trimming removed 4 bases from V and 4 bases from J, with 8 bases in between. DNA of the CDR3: TGTGCCAGCAGCGGCAGGCCCACCGGGGAGCTGTTTTTT. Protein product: CASSGRPTGELFF.

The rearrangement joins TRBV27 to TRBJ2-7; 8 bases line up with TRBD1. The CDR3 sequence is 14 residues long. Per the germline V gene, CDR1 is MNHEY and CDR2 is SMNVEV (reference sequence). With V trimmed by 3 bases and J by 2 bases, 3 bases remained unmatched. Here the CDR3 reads CASSFDRGAYEQYF. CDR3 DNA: TGTGCCAGCAGTTTCGACAGGGGTGCCTACGAGCAGTACTTC.

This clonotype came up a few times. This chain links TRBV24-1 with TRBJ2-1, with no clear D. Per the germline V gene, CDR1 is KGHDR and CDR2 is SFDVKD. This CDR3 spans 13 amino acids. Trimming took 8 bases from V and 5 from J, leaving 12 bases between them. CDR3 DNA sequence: TGTGCCACCATGAATGACAAGAACAATGAGCAGTTCTTC. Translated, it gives CATMNDKNNEQFF.

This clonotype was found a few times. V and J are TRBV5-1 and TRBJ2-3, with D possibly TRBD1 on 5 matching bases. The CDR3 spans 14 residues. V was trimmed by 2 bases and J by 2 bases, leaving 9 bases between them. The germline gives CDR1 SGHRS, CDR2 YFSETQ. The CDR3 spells CASSLQEVTDTQYF. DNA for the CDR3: TGCGCCAGCAGCTTACAGGAAGTCACAGATACGCAGTATTTT.

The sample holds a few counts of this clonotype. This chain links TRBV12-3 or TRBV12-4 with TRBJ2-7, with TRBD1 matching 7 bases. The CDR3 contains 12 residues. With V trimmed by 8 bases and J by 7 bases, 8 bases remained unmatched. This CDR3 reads CASSDRVIEQYF. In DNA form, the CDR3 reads TGTGCCAGCTCCGACAGGGTGATAGAGCAGTACTTC.

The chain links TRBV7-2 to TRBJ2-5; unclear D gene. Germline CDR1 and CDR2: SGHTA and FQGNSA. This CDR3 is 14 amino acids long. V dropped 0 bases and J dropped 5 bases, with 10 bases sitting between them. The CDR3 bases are TGTGCCAGCAGCTTAGCCCTCACAAAGGAGACCCAGTACTTC. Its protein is CASSLALTKETQYF.

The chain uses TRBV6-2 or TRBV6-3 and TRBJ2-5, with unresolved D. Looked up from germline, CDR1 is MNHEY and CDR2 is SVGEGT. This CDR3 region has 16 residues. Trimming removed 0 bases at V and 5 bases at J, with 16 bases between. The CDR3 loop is CASSYSGRAMSETQYF. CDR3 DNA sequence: TGTGCCAGCAGTTACTCGGGTAGGGCCATGTCGGAGACCCAGTACTTC.

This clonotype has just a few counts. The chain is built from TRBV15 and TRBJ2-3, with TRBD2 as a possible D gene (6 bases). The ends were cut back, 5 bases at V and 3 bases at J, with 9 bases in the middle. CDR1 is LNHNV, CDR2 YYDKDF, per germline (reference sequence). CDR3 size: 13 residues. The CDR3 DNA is TGTGCCACCAGCGAAGGAGGGACAGATACGCAGTATTTT. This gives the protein CATSEGGTDTQYF.

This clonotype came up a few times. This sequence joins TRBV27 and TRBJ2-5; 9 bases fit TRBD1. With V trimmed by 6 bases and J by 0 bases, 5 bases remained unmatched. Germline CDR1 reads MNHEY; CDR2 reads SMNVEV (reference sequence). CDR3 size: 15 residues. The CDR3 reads CASSPGQGNQETQYF. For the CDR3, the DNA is TGTGCCAGCAGCCCAGGACAGGGGAACCAAGAGACCCAGTACTTC.

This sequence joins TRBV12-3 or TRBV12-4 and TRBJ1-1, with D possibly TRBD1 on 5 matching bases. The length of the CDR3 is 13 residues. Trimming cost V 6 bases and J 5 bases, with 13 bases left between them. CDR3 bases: TGTGCCAGCAGCTCACAGGAGAGAACTGAAGCTTTCTTT. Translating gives CASSSQERTEAFF.

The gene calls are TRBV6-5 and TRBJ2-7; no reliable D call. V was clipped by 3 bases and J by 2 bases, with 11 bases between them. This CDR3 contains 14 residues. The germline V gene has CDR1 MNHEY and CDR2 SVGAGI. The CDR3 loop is CASSYGHKAYEQYF. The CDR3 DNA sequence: TGTGCCAGCAGTTATGGGCACAAAGCCTACGAGCAGTACTTC.

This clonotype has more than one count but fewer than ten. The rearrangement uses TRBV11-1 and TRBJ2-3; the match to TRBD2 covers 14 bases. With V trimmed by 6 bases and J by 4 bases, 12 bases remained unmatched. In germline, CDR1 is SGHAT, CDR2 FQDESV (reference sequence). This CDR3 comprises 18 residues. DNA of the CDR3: TGTGCCAGCAGGGGACTACGACTAGCGGGGGGGCCCGCAGATACGCAGTATTTT. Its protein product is CASRGLRLAGGPADTQYF.

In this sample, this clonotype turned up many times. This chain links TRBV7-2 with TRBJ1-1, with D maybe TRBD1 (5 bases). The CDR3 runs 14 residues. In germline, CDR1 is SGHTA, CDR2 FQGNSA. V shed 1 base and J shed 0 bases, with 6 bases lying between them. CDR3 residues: CASSLGGVNTEAFF. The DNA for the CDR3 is TGTGCCAGCAGCTTAGGAGGGGTGAACACTGAAGCTTTCTTT.

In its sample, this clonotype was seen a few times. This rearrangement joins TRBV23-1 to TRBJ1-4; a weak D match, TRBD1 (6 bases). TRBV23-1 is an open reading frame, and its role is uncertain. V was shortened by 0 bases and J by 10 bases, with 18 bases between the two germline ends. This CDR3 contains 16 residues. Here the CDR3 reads CASSQSSGRGSGKLFF. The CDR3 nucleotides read TGCGCCAGCAGTCAATCGTCCGGCAGGGGAAGTGGAAAACTGTTTTTT.

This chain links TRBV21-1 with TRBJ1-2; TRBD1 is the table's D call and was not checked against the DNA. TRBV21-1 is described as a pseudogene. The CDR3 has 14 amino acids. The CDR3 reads CASSKQGDRYGYTF. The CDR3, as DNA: TGTGCCAGCAGCAAACAGGGGGACCGGTACGGCTACACCTTC.

The CDR3 DNA is TGCGCCAGCAGCCAAGCTGGCCAGGGGTACAATGAGCAGTTCTTC. This encodes CASSQAGQGYNEQFF. The chain uses TRBV4-1 and TRBJ2-1, with D tentatively TRBD1 (6 bases). With 1 base removed from V and 4 bases from J, the gap between germline ends came to 11 bases. The CDR3 is made up of 15 amino acids. CDR1 MGHRA and CDR2 YSYEKL come from the germline V gene.

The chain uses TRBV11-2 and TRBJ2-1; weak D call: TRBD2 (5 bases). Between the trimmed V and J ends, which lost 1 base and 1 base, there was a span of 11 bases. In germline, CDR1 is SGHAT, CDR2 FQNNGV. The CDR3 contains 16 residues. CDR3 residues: CASSLVRGPSYNEQFF. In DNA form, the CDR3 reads TGTGCCAGCAGCTTAGTTCGCGGGCCTTCCTACAATGAGCAGTTCTTC.

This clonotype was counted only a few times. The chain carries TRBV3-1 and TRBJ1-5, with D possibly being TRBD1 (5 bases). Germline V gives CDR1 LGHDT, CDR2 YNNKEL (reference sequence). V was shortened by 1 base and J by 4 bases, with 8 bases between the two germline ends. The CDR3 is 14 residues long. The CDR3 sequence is CASSQGGGNQPQHF. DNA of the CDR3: TGTGCCAGCAGCCAAGGGGGGGGGAATCAGCCCCAGCATTTT.

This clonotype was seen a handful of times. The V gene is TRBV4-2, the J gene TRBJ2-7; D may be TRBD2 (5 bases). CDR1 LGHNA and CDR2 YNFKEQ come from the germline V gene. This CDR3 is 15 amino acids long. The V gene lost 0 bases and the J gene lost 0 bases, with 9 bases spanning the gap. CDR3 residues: CASSQEVGSSYEQYF. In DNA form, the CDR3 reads TGTGCCAGCAGCCAAGAGGTGGGGAGCTCCTACGAGCAGTACTTC.